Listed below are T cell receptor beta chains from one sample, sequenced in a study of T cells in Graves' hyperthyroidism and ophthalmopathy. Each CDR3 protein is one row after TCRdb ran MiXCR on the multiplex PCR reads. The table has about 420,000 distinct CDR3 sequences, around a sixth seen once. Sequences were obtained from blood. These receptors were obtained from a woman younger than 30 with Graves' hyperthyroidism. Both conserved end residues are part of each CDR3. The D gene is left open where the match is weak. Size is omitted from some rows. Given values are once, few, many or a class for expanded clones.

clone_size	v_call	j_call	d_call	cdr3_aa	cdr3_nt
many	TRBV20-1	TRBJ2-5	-	CSASAIQETQYF	TGCAGTGCGTCGGCAATTCAAGAGACCCAGTACTTC
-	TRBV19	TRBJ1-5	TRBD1	CASMRDRVPNQPQHF	TGTGCCAGTATGAGGGACAGGGTCCCCAATCAGCCCCAGCATTTT
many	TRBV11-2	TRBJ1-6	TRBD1	CASSFQGAVRSPLHF	TGTGCCAGCAGCTTCCAGGGGGCCGTCAGATCACCCCTCCACTTT
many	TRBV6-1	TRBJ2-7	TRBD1	CASSEAGTGYEQYF	TGTGCCAGCAGTGAAGCCGGGACAGGCTACGAGCAGTACTTC
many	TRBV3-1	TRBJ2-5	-	CASSQPNDWQETQYF	TGTGCCAGCAGCCAACCTAACGACTGGCAAGAGACCCAGTACTTC
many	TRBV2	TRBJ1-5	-	CASSERWYQPQHF	TGTGCCAGCAGTGAAAGGTGGTATCAGCCCCAGCATTTT
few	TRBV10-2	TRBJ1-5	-	CASSETMGQPQHF	TGCGCCAGCAGTGAGACCATGGGTCAGCCCCAGCATTTT
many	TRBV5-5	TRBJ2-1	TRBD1	CASSQGTDSSYNEQFF	TGTGCCAGCAGCCAAGGGACAGACAGCTCCTACAATGAGCAGTTCTTC
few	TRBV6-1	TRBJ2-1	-	CASRTDSSYNEQFF	TGTGCCAGCCGAACCGACAGCTCCTACAATGAGCAGTTCTTC
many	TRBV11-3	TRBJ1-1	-	CASSLEDSMNTEAFF	TGTGCCAGCAGCTTAGAGGACAGCATGAACACTGAAGCTTTCTTT
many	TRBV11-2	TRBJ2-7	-	CASSPLRGGPNEQYF	TGTGCCAGCAGCCCTCTACGGGGTGGGCCCAACGAGCAGTACTTC
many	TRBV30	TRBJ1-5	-	CAWRGGGAGQPQHF	TGTGCCTGGAGAGGCGGAGGGGCTGGCCAGCCCCAGCATTTT
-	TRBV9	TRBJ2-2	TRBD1	CASSARGLNTGELFF	TGTGCCAGCAGCGCCAGGGGGTTGAACACCGGGGAGCTGTTTTTT
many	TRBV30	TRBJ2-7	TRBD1	CAWRGRGLEQYF	TGTGCCTGGAGAGGCAGGGGGCTGGAGCAGTACTTC
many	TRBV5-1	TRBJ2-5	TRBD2	CASSSGLAGRETQYF	TGTGCCAGCAGCTCCGGACTAGCTGGGCGGGAGACCCAGTACTTC
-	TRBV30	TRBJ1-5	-	CAWSVGGISRPQHF	TGTGCCTGGAGTGTGGGAGGGATTTCAAGGCCCCAGCATTTT
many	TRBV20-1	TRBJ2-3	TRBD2	CSASTTSGGDTQYF	TGCAGTGCTAGTACGACTAGCGGGGGGGATACGCAGTATTTT
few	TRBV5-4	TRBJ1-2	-	CASSPVVGDYGYTF	TGTGCCAGCAGCCCGGTAGTAGGGGACTATGGCTACACCTTC
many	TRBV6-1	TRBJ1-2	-	CASSPGRYYGYTF	TGTGCCAGCAGCCCCGGACGGTACTATGGCTACACCTTC
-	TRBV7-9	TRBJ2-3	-	CASSLSTRTDTQYF	TGTGCCAGCAGCTTATCTACCCGCACAGATACGCAGTATTTT
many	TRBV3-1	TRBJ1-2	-	CASSQDARIYGYTF	TGTGCCAGCAGCCAAGATGCCCGTATCTATGGCTACACCTTC
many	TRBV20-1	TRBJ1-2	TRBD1	CSARAGTGNGYTF	TGCAGTGCTAGAGCCGGGACAGGGAATGGCTACACCTTC
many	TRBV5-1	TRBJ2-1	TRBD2	CASSKSLAGGKDEQFF	TGCGCCAGCAGCAAGAGCCTAGCGGGAGGTAAGGATGAGCAGTTCTTC
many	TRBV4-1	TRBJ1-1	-	CASSQTGFGTEAFF	TGCGCCAGCAGCCAGACCGGGTTTGGCACTGAAGCTTTCTTT
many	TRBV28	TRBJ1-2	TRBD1	CASIGTGKGGYTF	TGTGCCAGCATAGGGACAGGGAAGGGGGGCTACACCTTC
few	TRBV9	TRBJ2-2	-	CASSVRQAPGELFF	TGTGCCAGCAGCGTCCGACAGGCCCCCGGGGAGCTGTTTTTT
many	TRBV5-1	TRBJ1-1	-	CASSLFVRGRWTEAFF	TGCGCCAGCAGCTTGTTCGTTAGGGGTCGATGGACTGAAGCTTTCTTT
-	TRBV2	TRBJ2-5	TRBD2	CASSELAGGEQETQYF	TGTGCCAGCAGTGAACTAGCGGGGGGGGAACAAGAGACCCAGTACTTC
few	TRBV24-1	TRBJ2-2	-	CATSGTGSGELFF	TGTGCCACCAGTGGGACGGGGTCCGGGGAGCTGTTTTTT
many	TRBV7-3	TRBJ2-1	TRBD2	CASSPGLAEVNEQFF	TGTGCCAGCAGCCCGGGACTAGCGGAAGTAAATGAGCAGTTCTTC
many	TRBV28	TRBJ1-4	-	CAAGPNEKLFF	TGTGCCGCGGGGCCTAATGAAAAACTGTTTTTT
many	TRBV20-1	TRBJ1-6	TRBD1	CSALGYPSGGRSPLHF	TGCAGTGCCTTGGGGTACCCATCAGGGGGACGTTCACCCCTCCACTTT
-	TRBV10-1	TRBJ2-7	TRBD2	CASSESSGTSPYEQYF	TGCGCCAGCAGTGAGTCGTCCGGGACTAGTCCCTACGAGCAGTACTTC
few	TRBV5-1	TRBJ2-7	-	CASSLVGTGNDEQYF	TGCGCCAGCAGCTTAGTCGGCACAGGGAACGACGAGCAGTACTTC
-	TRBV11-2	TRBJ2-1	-	CASSLDLGALYNEQFF	TGTGCCAGCAGCTTAGATCTGGGGGCACTCTACAATGAGCAGTTCTTC
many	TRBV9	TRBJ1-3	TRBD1	CASSVALIGTAGNTIYF	TGTGCCAGCAGCGTAGCCTTGATCGGGACAGCTGGAAACACCATATATTTT
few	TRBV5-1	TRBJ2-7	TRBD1	CASSTDRVYEQYF	TGCGCCAGCAGCACTGACAGGGTCTACGAGCAGTACTTC
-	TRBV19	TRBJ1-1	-	CASSSPPGTATNTEAFF	TGTGCCAGTAGTTCTCCCCCAGGGACGGCGACGAACACTGAAGCTTTCTTT
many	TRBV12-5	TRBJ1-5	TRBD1	CASGPGQGAEPQHF	TGTGCTAGTGGTCCGGGACAGGGCGCCGAGCCCCAGCATTTT
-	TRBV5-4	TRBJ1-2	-	CASSWGRANYGYTF	TGTGCCAGCAGCTGGGGGCGGGCTAACTATGGCTACACCTTC
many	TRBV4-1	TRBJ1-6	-	CASSQVNTVGLYSPLHF	TGCGCCAGCAGCCAAGTTAACACGGTGGGCCTTTATTCACCCCTCCACTTT
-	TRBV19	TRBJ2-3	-	CASSIVGRETDTQYF	TGTGCCAGTAGTATAGTAGGGCGGGAAACAGATACGCAGTATTTT
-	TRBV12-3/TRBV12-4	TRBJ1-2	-	CASSLEQGINYGYTF	TGTGCCAGCAGTTTAGAGCAGGGGATTAACTATGGCTACACCTTC
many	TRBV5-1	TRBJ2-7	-	CASSLRPYEQYF	TGCGCCAGCAGCTTGAGGCCCTACGAGCAGTACTTC
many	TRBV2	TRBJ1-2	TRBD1	CASSVPGTGVGYGYTF	TGTGCCAGCAGTGTACCCGGGACAGGGGTAGGATATGGCTACACCTTC
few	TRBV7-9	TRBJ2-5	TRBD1	CASSLRDRGGETQYF	TGTGCCAGCAGCCTCCGGGACAGGGGAGGGGAGACCCAGTACTTC